These T cell receptor beta chains were read from a single sample in a study of blood T cells in healthy people across ages. Each CDR3 protein gets one entry after TCRdb re-called the 5' RACE reads with MiXCR. The table includes around 820,000 distinct CDR3 sequences, 25% detected once. This sample was shared with a second study, whose subject was T cells of mothers and their children.

Sequenced material: blood. The source of these receptors is a boy between 10 and 17 years old in good health. Both conserved end residues are part of each CDR3. The D gene is left open where the match is weak.

TRBV13	NA	NA	CASSLTRSEQFF
TRBV7-2	TRBD1	TRBJ2-7	CASSTRQGSYEQYF
TRBV5-6	NA	TRBJ1-4	CASSFVDRVGNEKLFF
TRBV28	NA	TRBJ1-2	CASRVGKMTGLGGYTF
TRBV12-3/TRBV12-4	TRBD1	TRBJ2-2	CASRPDRRTGELFF
TRBV10-3	NA	TRBJ2-7	CANQDRAEGEQYF
TRBV21-1	NA	TRBJ1-6	CASSKVGVQASPLHF
TRBV5-1	NA	TRBJ1-4	CASSFSTTNEKLFF
TRBV9	TRBD1	TRBJ1-6	CASSPGQGGTPLHF
TRBV29-1	NA	TRBJ2-4	CSVEQLAKNIQYF
TRBV25-1	NA	TRBJ2-5	CASSALQGQETQYF
TRBV7-9	NA	TRBJ1-1	CASTTATRVNTEAFF
TRBV7-9	NA	TRBJ2-1	CASSLARSASSYNEQFF
TRBV25-1	NA	TRBJ2-5	CASSGSDRETQYF
TRBV15	NA	TRBJ2-7	CATSNSAFPYEQYF
TRBV12-5	TRBD2	NA	CASGLVPVPLAGGRILGNEQFF
TRBV20-1	NA	TRBJ2-7	CSARELAHNEQYF
TRBV29-1	TRBD1	TRBJ1-1	CSVSRQGGITEAFF
TRBV11-2	TRBD2	TRBJ2-3	CASSPTSGEWGTQYF
TRBV9	TRBD1	TRBJ2-6	CASSLRQGTGANVLTF
TRBV2	NA	TRBJ1-2	CASSEGGLAYGYTF
TRBV4-3	NA	TRBJ2-6	CASSLAPPSTGSGANVLTF
TRBV7-2	NA	TRBJ2-3	CVSSERGGVATDTQYF
TRBV6-2/TRBV6-3	NA	NA	CASSGRNTYNEQFF
TRBV27	NA	TRBJ1-1	CASARRNTEAFF
TRBV20-1	TRBD1	NA	CSASVTGPYEQYF
TRBV4-1	TRBD1	TRBJ1-2	CASSQGVIQGVDYTF
TRBV9	NA	NA	CVSSVLGTDAYEQYF
TRBV5-1	NA	TRBJ2-6	CASMQGSGANVLTF
TRBV4-1	TRBD2	TRBJ2-1	CASSQGPGLAGGWQFF
TRBV29-1	TRBD2	TRBJ2-1	CSTEREGNEQFF
TRBV20-1	TRBD1	TRBJ1-5	CSARNRGRGQPQHF
TRBV7-2	NA	TRBJ2-3	CASSPREFTDAQYF
TRBV20-1	NA	TRBJ2-1	CSASRAHEQFF
TRBV9	NA	TRBJ2-3	CASSPPRGAPTSTDTQYF
TRBV29-1	TRBD2	TRBJ2-3	CSVRGLVSDTQYF
TRBV2	NA	TRBJ1-1	CASTGMAANTEAFF
TRBV10-2	NA	NA	CASNSGGSYEQYF
TRBV15	NA	TRBJ2-7	CATSRDPTALYEQYF
TRBV29-1	NA	TRBJ2-5	CSVEGHQGEETQYF
TRBV6-2/TRBV6-3	NA	TRBJ2-5	CASRETQYF
TRBV29-1	NA	TRBJ2-7	CSVKGRDGARGQYF
TRBV6-6	NA	TRBJ1-2	CASSLPGASNYGYTF
TRBV29-1	NA	TRBJ2-7	CSVGTGSYEQYF
TRBV6-2/TRBV6-3	NA	TRBJ2-1	CASSRGQYNEQFF
TRBV6-6	NA	TRBJ2-1	CASMRTPDNEQFF
TRBV29-1	NA	TRBJ2-2	CSVSIGTGELFF
TRBV6-2/TRBV6-3	NA	TRBJ2-7	CASSTGDYKQYF
TRBV7-6	TRBD2	TRBJ2-1	CASSLVVAGGLSSYNEQFF
TRBV2	NA	TRBJ2-2	CASSPEGTNTGELFF
TRBV7-2	NA	TRBJ1-5	CASSPNSNQPQHF
TRBV7-6	NA	NA	CASSSVEKPYEQYF